This TCR beta chain stems from a study of cytomegalovirus exposure and HLA in healthy donors. Study-wide findings and caveats: Prior analysis indicated that the majority of TCR beta V segments exhibited productivity approximately 87% or approximately 30% of the time. Fewer N-insertions (relative to the 666-donor mean) were reportedly seen in an Asian-associated ancestry cluster in a later analysis.

The PCR made use of 60 Vbeta and 13 Jbeta primers. This table comes from immunoSEQ multiplex PCR, and its TCRdb copy is limited to in-frame clones, with some not included. The repertoire includes roughly 100,000 clones, 50% to 70% of them detected once, and around 3.9% sits in the top ten. Worth noting for this clone: Its specificity is not known.

The sequenced material came from PBMCs. The TCR comes from a man aged 25-45 years in good health and CMV-seropositive.

The CDR3 here is CASSISTGGYSGNTIYF. DNA of the CDR3: TGTGCCAGTAGTATATCGACAGGCGGCTACTCTGGAAACACCATATATTTT. The chain carries TRBV19 and TRBJ1-3, with D maybe TRBD1 (6 bases). The CDR3 spans 17 residues. Per germline, CDR1 LNHDA and CDR2 SQIVND (reference sequence). V dropped 2 bases and J dropped 0 bases, with 14 bases sitting between them.